These 31 T cell receptor beta chains came from one sample sequenced in a study of identical twins. Using its own MiXCR run on the 5' RACE reads, TCRdb lists one record per CDR3 protein. The table records more than 200,000 distinct CDR3 sequences, about 14% of them present only once. Sequencing was carried out using memory (CD45RO+) T cells sorted from blood. These receptors all stem from a young woman in good health.

The chain uses TRBV19 and TRBJ1-1; D is unresolved. Trimming pared 6 bases from V and 8 bases from J, leaving 10 bases between. The length of the CDR3 is 11 residues. Germline values: CDR1 LNHDA, CDR2 SQIVND (reference sequence). The CDR3 protein is CASRVRREAFF. Here the CDR3 DNA reads TGTGCCAGTAGGGTCAGGAGGGAAGCTTTCTTT.

This clonotype was detected a few times. Sequence at one end of the junction differs from germline and may be a read error. The chain couples TRBV30 to TRBJ1-2; D possibly corresponds to TRBD1 (6 bases). Germline CDR1 is GTSNPN and CDR2 is SVGIG (reference sequence). The CDR3 has 13 amino acids. This CDR3 reads CGTPAIRDYGYTF. The CDR3 nucleotides read TGCGGGACACCAGCCATTCGGGACTATGGCTACACCTTC.

The table lists this clonotype with a few counts. This chain connects TRBV5-5 to TRBJ2-5; no firm D call. The CDR3 extends over 14 amino acids. V lost 3 bases to trimming and J lost 0 bases, with 9 bases between them. From germline, CDR1 is SGHKS and CDR2 YYEKEE (reference sequence). DNA of the CDR3: TGTGCCAGCAGCTGGGATAGGAACCAAGAGACCCAGTACTTC. This codes for CASSWDRNQETQYF.

This clonotype appeared many times. The gene calls are TRBV20-1 and TRBJ1-2; D is undetermined. Trimming pared 0 bases from V and 3 bases from J, leaving 5 bases between. This CDR3 region has 12 residues. From germline, CDR1 is DFQATT and CDR2 SNEGSKA (reference sequence). The DNA for the CDR3 is TGCAGTGCTAGAGAGGGAGACTATGGCTACACCTTC. This encodes CSAREGDYGYTF.

This clonotype has at least ten counts. The gene calls are TRBV5-6 and TRBJ2-2; D uncertain. V was pared by 0 bases and J by 7 bases, with 16 bases between. CDR1 and CDR2 (germline): SGHDT, YYEEEE. The CDR3 is 16 amino acids. CDR3 coding DNA: TGTGCCAGCAGCTTGGAGTGGCTAGATACGCGCGGGGAGCTGTTTTTT. Translating it yields CASSLEWLDTRGELFF. The full variable domain, completed using reference TRBV5-6 and TRBJ2-2, is DAGVTQSPTHLIKTRGQQVTLRCSPKSGHDTVSWYQQALGQGPQFIFQYYEEEERQRGNFPDRFSGHQFPNYSSELNVNALLLGDSALYLCASSLEWLDTRGELFFGEGSRLTVL.

The V call is TRBV13, the J call TRBJ1-6; the D gene is possibly TRBD1 (5 bases). CDR1 and CDR2 (germline): PRHDT, FYEKMQ (reference sequence). The CDR3 runs 14 residues. V shed 5 bases and J shed 5 bases, with 10 bases lying between them. CDR3 DNA sequence: TGTGCCAGCAGCAGAAAGGGGAATAATTCACCCCTCCACTTT. This codes for CASSRKGNNSPLHF.

There are a few counts of this clonotype. The rearrangement uses TRBV9 and TRBJ2-5; D tentatively fits TRBD1 or TRBD2 (5 bases each). Germline lookup yields CDR1 SGDLS and CDR2 YYNGEE. V dropped 0 bases and J dropped 2 bases, with 11 bases sitting between them. This CDR3 has 15 residues. CDR3 sequence (DNA): TGTGCCAGCAGCGTAGGATCGGGGCTACAAGAGACCCAGTACTTC. Protein sequence: CASSVGSGLQETQYF.

The chain carries TRBV7-2 and TRBJ1-1, with 8 positions matching TRBD1. The germline V gene encodes CDR1 SGHTA and CDR2 FQGNSA. There are 14 residues in the CDR3. Trimming took 3 bases from V and 4 from J; bases not matched to a gene: 4. CDR3 DNA: TGTGCCAGCAGCTTTCAGGGGGCCAGCACTGAAGCTTTCTTT. Amino acids: CASSFQGASTEAFF.

This chain uses TRBV6-9 with TRBJ1-1, with 7 bases that match TRBD1. Germline V gene data show CDR1 as MNHGY and CDR2 as SVAAGI. There are 14 residues in the CDR3. The junction had 8 bases not matched to a gene; V was cut back by 5 bases and J by 5 bases. CDR3 in DNA: TGTGCCAGCAGTCATAACAGGGGATTAACTGAAGCTTTCTTT. Translation: CASSHNRGLTEAFF.

Comments on this clonotype: One junction end disagrees with the germline gene, perhaps due to a read error. This chain uses TRBV5-6 with TRBJ2-3; no clear D gene. This CDR3 contains 17 residues. Germline CDR1 is SGHDT and CDR2 is YYEEEE. The chain's CDR3 is CAISLGLPLRSADTQYF. In DNA, the CDR3 is TGTGCCATCAGCTTAGGGCTACCTCTTAGGAGTGCAGATACGCAGTATTTT.

This chain joins TRBV15 and TRBJ2-2; 7 nucleotides align to TRBD2. The germline gives CDR1 LNHNV, CDR2 YYDKDF (reference sequence). The CDR3 totals 16 residues. V lost 5 bases and J lost 6; bases outside the gene matches: 12. CDR3 loop: CATSRGIAGGAGELFF. DNA for the CDR3: TGTGCCACCAGCCGGGGGATAGCGGGTGGGGCCGGGGAGCTGTTTTTT.

The V gene is TRBV6-1, the J gene TRBJ2-1, with 8 bases that match TRBD1. V was clipped by 5 bases and J by 2 bases; unmatched bases: 8. Germline lookup yields CDR1 MNHNS and CDR2 SASEGT. This CDR3 region has 16 residues. DNA of the CDR3: TGTGCCAGCAGTCCCACAGGGGGGACCCCCTACAATGAGCAGTTCTTC. It is translated as CASSPTGGTPYNEQFF.

J is TRBJ1-5 and V is TRBV7-6, with D possibly being TRBD1 (6 bases). The V gene lost 1 base and the J gene lost 7 bases, with 8 bases spanning the gap. The CDR3 loop spans 13 amino acids. The germline V gene encodes CDR1 SGHVS and CDR2 FNYEAQ. The chain's CDR3 is CASSLGGAQPQHF. In nucleotides, the CDR3 is TGTGCCAGCAGCTTAGGGGGGGCGCAGCCCCAGCATTTT.

This clonotype was seen a handful of times. The rearrangement uses TRBV20-1 and TRBJ2-5; no clear D gene. V was shortened by 0 bases and J by 3 bases, with 11 bases between the two germline ends. Germline CDR1 is DFQATT and CDR2 is SNEGSKA (reference sequence). The CDR3 has 14 amino acids. The DNA of the CDR3 is TGCAGTGCTAGAGATCTTAATAGAAAAGAGACCCAGTACTTC. It specifies CSARDLNRKETQYF.

In nucleotides, the CDR3 is TGTGCCAGCAGCTTAGTGACCACTGAAGCTTTCTTT. Translation gives CASSLVTTEAFF. The chain employs TRBV7-9 and TRBJ1-1; D not certain. Trimming removed 1 base from V and 4 bases from J, with 4 bases in between. This CDR3 is built from 12 residues. Germline-derived CDR1 and CDR2 are SEHNR and FQNEAQ (reference sequence).

Only a few counts were recorded for this clonotype. V and J are TRBV5-5 and TRBJ2-2; 9 positions match TRBD2. J was trimmed by 3 bases and V by 2 bases; bases with no gene match: 8. The CDR3 is 17 amino acids. CDR1 and CDR2 (germline): SGHKS, YYEKEE (reference sequence). CDR3 protein: CASSFIASGTYTGELFF. CDR3 sequence (DNA): TGTGCCAGCAGCTTCATAGCTAGCGGGACGTACACCGGGGAGCTGTTTTTT.

This clonotype occurred a few times. The V gene is TRBV5-1, the J gene TRBJ2-3; D perhaps matches TRBD1 (6 bases). V shed 4 bases and J shed 5 bases, with 11 bases lying between them. Germline values: CDR1 SGHRS, CDR2 YFSETQ. This CDR3 contains 13 residues. The CDR3, as DNA: TGCGCCAGCAGCACCTGGACAGTAGATACGCAGTATTTT. Protein sequence: CASSTWTVDTQYF.

The V call is TRBV10-3, the J call TRBJ2-7; the D gene could be TRBD1 or TRBD2 (5 bases each). Between the trimmed V and J ends, which lost 8 bases and 4 bases, there was a span of 9 bases. The CDR3 extends over 11 amino acids. Germline lookup yields CDR1 ENHRY and CDR2 SYGVKD. The CDR3 region has the DNA TGTGCCATCGGGACGGGTTACGAGCAGTACTTC. This encodes CAIGTGYEQYF.

This clonotype was counted many times. The chain links TRBV5-1 to TRBJ1-1; no clear D. The V gene lost 2 bases and the J gene lost 0 bases, with 8 bases spanning the gap. This CDR3 has 14 amino acids. Germline lookup yields CDR1 SGHRS and CDR2 YFSETQ. Here the CDR3 reads CASSLYPVNTEAFF. The CDR3 nucleotides are TGCGCCAGCAGCTTATATCCAGTGAACACTGAAGCTTTCTTT.

V gene TRBV18 combines with J gene TRBJ2-2; the match to TRBD1 covers 10 bases. CDR1 is KGHSH and CDR2 is LQKENI in the germline V gene. With 3 bases clipped from V and 4 bases from J, the junction kept 2 bases outside the gene matches. CDR3 size: 15 residues. The CDR3 DNA reads as TGTGCCAGCTCACCGGGACAGGGGTTCACCGGGGAGCTGTTTTTT. Its translation is CASSPGQGFTGELFF.

The gene calls are TRBV20-1 and TRBJ2-7; the match to TRBD2 covers 8 bases. V lost 4 bases and J lost 4; bases outside the gene matches: 12. The length of the CDR3 is 15 residues. The germline V gene has CDR1 DFQATT and CDR2 SNEGSKA (reference sequence). The DNA of the CDR3 is TGCAGTGCTATCGTGAGCCAGCGGGGGAGTTACGAGCAGTACTTC. It translates to CSAIVSQRGSYEQYF.

This clonotype occurred many times. V gene TRBV5-1 combines with J gene TRBJ2-2; no definite D call. V was pared by 7 bases and J by 3 bases, with 10 bases between. Germline V gene lookup returns CDR1 SGHRS and CDR2 YFSETQ. The CDR3 is made up of 13 amino acids. The CDR3, as DNA: TGCGCCAGCGCCAACGAGTACACCGGGGAGCTGTTTTTT. Translated: CASANEYTGELFF.

This clonotype turned up a few times. The chain joins TRBV12-3 or TRBV12-4 to TRBJ1-6; D unclear. The CDR3 runs to 13 residues. Trimming took off 3 bases at V and 5 bases at J, with 5 bases between the two ends. The CDR3 sequence is CASSFGDNSPLHF. DNA for the CDR3: TGTGCCAGCAGTTTTGGGGATAATTCACCCCTCCACTTT.

This clonotype was recorded many times. This chain connects TRBV7-2 to TRBJ2-2, with D uncertain. Looked up from germline, CDR1 is SGHTA and CDR2 is FQGNSA. The CDR3 is made up of 12 amino acids. V shed 5 bases and J shed 6 bases, with 7 bases lying between them. CDR3 amino acids: CASSHTAGELFF. CDR3 DNA: TGTGCCAGCAGCCACACGGCCGGGGAGCTGTTTTTT. The full variable domain, rest sourced from reference TRBV7-2 and TRBJ2-2, is GAGVSQSPSNKVTEKGKDVELRCDPISGHTALYWYRQSLGQGLEFLIYFQGNSAPDKSGLPSDRFSAERTGGSVSTLTIQRTQQEDSAVYLCASSHTAGELFFGEGSRLTVL.

This chain links TRBV29-1 with TRBJ2-7; D assignment may be TRBD1 or TRBD2 (7 bases each). The CDR3 has 12 amino acids. Looked up from germline, CDR1 is SQVTM and CDR2 is ANQGSEA. Trimming left V 7 bases short and J 5 bases short, with 15 bases between. CDR3 protein: CSGTGEGDEQYF. For the CDR3, the DNA is TGCAGCGGTACAGGGGAGGGGGACGAGCAGTACTTC.

The genes are TRBV12-3 or TRBV12-4 and TRBJ1-1; 7 bases line up with TRBD1. There are 15 residues in the CDR3. Losses at the gene ends were 2 bases for V and 7 bases for J; bases not matched to a gene: 10. In DNA form, the CDR3 reads TGTGCCAGCAGTTTAAGGGACAGCCACCACGGTGAAGCTTTCTTT. Translating it yields CASSLRDSHHGEAFF.

This clonotype was detected a few times. The chain employs TRBV20-1 and TRBJ1-1; weak D call: TRBD1 (6 bases). Trimming pared 7 bases from V and 0 bases from J, leaving 9 bases between. The CDR3 totals 12 residues. Germline V gene sequence: CDR1 DFQATT, CDR2 SNEGSKA (reference sequence). CDR3 residues: CSGQAMNTEAFF. CDR3 nucleotide sequence: TGCAGTGGACAGGCGATGAACACTGAAGCTTTCTTT.

In this sample, this clonotype turned up a few times. This chain connects TRBV5-6 to TRBJ2-4; D is ambiguous. The CDR3 is 14 residues long. Deletions cut 0 bases from V and 1 base from J, with 5 bases between. CDR1 is SGHDT and CDR2 is YYEEEE in the germline V gene. CDR3 sequence (DNA): TGTGCCAGCAGCTTGGGAGAGGCCAAAAACATTCAGTACTTC. Translated, it gives CASSLGEAKNIQYF.

This sequence joins TRBV10-3 and TRBJ2-3; D is perhaps TRBD2 (5 bases). The CDR3 has 15 amino acids. The V gene's germline CDR1 is ENHRY and CDR2 SYGVKD. Trimming took off 3 bases at V and 5 bases at J, with 15 bases between the two ends. The CDR3 coding sequence is TGTGCCATCAGTGACGGGAAGGCCCACGTAGATACGCAGTATTTT. Translated, it gives CAISDGKAHVDTQYF.

The genes are TRBV5-6 and TRBJ1-2; a possible D gene is TRBD1 (6 bases). The germline V gene encodes CDR1 SGHDT and CDR2 YYEEEE. V was pared by 1 base and J by 6 bases, with 7 bases between. The CDR3 has 12 amino acids. CDR3 residues: CASSLRGHGYTF. The CDR3 DNA reads TGTGCCAGCAGCTTGCGGGGGCATGGCTACACCTTC.

This sequence joins TRBV7-2 and TRBJ2-1; 9 bases match TRBD2. The CDR3 extends over 16 amino acids. Germline V gives CDR1 SGHTA, CDR2 FQGNSA. V lost 0 bases and J lost 8; bases outside the gene matches: 8. The DNA of the CDR3 is TGTGCCAGCAGCTTAGCATCGGTAGCGGGAGTGGATGAGCAGTTCTTC. Translated, it gives CASSLASVAGVDEQFF.